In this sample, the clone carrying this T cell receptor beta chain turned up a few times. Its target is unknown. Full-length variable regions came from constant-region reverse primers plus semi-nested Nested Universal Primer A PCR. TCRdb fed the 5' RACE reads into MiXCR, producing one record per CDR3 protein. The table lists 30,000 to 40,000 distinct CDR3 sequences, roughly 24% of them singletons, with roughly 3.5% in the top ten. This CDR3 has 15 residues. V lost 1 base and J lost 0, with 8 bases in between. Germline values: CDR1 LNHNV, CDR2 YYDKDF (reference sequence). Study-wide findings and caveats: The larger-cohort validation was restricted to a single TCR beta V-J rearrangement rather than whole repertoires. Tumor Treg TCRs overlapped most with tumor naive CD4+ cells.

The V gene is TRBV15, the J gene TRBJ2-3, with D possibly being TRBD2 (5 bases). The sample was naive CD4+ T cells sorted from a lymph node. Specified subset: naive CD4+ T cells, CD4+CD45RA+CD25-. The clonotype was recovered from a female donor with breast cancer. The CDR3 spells CATSRGGGSTDTQYF. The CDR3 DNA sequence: TGTGCCACCAGCAGAGGTGGCGGGAGCACAGATACGCAGTATTTT.